The 5 T cell receptor beta chains below were found in one sample sequenced in a study of blood T cell repertoires in COVID-19. Sequencing used immunoSEQ multiplex PCR; TCRdb keeps in-frame clones, though not all of them. The sample lists hundreds of thousands of clones, 83% occurring once. The specimen was peripheral blood. These receptors all come from a woman in her 40s with active or convalescent COVID-19.

The sample holds a few counts of this clone. The chain carries TRBV6-2 or TRBV6-3 and TRBJ2-1; D might be TRBD2 (5 bases). The V end was cut by 4 bases, the J end by 6 bases, with 10 bases between. The germline CDR1 and CDR2 sequences are MNHEY and SVGEGT. The CDR3 is made up of 13 amino acids. The CDR3 nucleotides read TGTGCCAGCAGTTCCCTAGCAGGCAATGAGCAGTTCTTC. Amino acids: CASSSLAGNEQFF.

The chain links TRBV11-1 to TRBJ2-7; D gene ambiguous. This CDR3 comprises 13 residues. Germline loops: CDR1 SGHAT, CDR2 FQDESV (reference sequence). Trimming shortened V by 1 base and J by 2 bases, and 6 bases separated the two germline ends. CDR3 amino acids: CASSLENTYEQYF. CDR3 DNA sequence: TGTGCCAGCAGCTTAGAGAACACCTACGAGCAGTACTTC. Together with reference TRBV11-1 and TRBJ2-7, the CDR3 gives the full variable domain: EAEVAQSPRYKITEKSQAVAFWCDPISGHATLYWYRQILGQGPELLVQFQDESVVDDSQLPKDRFSAERLKGVDSTLKIQPAELGDSAMYLCASSLENTYEQYFGPGTRLTVT.

The chain couples TRBV30 to TRBJ2-1; a weak D match, TRBD2 (7 bases). Per germline, CDR1 GTSNPN and CDR2 SVGIG (reference sequence). This CDR3 comprises 14 residues. V lost 2 bases, J lost 8 bases, and 16 bases lay in between. The CDR3 loop reads CAWSTARGADEQFF. The CDR3 DNA follows: TGTGCCTGGAGTACCGCTCGGGGGGCGGATGAGCAGTTCTTC.

The CDR3 loop reads CASSPLPDRVTGELFF. In DNA form, the CDR3 reads TGTGCCAGTAGTCCCCTACCGGACAGGGTCACCGGGGAGCTGTTTTTT. This chain uses TRBV19 with TRBJ2-2; 8 bases are shared with TRBD1. The germline V gene has CDR1 LNHDA and CDR2 SQIVND (reference sequence). The ends lost 5 bases at V and 4 bases at J; junction bases unmatched: 9. The CDR3 is made up of 16 amino acids.

The chain carries TRBV6-1 and TRBJ1-2; D remains unclear. Germline assignment: CDR1 MNHNS and CDR2 SASEGT. The CDR3 extends over 11 amino acids. Trimming took off 3 bases at V and 8 bases at J, with 7 bases between the two ends. This CDR3 is CASSENLGYTF. The CDR3 bases are TGTGCCAGCAGTGAGAACTTGGGCTACACCTTC.